The 18 T cell receptor beta chains below come from one sample, sequenced in a study of CD8 T cells in ankylosing spondylitis. In TCRdb, the 5' RACE reads were re-called with MiXCR into one record per CDR3 protein. The data hold about 330,000 distinct CDR3 sequences, with 6.5% to 10% observed a single time. The antigens of these receptors remain unknown. Whole-study results and caveats: Ankylosing spondylitis blood seemed to carry a telltale TCR beta motif made of several highly homologous variants.

The sequenced sample consisted of blood, either unsorted or a sorted T cell fraction (not recorded which). The source is a male donor with ankylosing spondylitis.

Only a few counts were recorded for this clonotype. Here the CDR3 DNA reads TGTGCCAGCAGCGTCACGGGTATCTCTGGGGCCAACGTCCTGACTTTC. Translation gives CASSVTGISGANVLTF. The gene calls are TRBV9 and TRBJ2-6; the D is unclear. The CDR3 extends over 16 amino acids. V was clipped by 2 bases and J by 0 bases, with 9 bases between them. CDR1 is SGDLS, CDR2 YYNGEE, per germline.

This clonotype has a handful of counts. The rearrangement joins TRBV10-3 to TRBJ2-1; 8 positions agree with TRBD2. CDR3 length: 19 amino acids. Germline CDR1 is ENHRY and CDR2 is SYGVKD. Germline trimming cut 1 base from V and 0 bases from J; bases unmatched to any gene: 11. CDR3 nucleotide sequence: TGTGCCATCAGTGAGTATCTGGTTGTAGCGGGATACTCCTACAATGAGCAGTTCTTC. It codes for CAISEYLVVAGYSYNEQFF.

This clonotype was detected a few times. The chain joins TRBV6-1 to TRBJ1-5; 8 bases line up with TRBD1. V dropped 5 bases and J dropped 1; count of bases not matched to a gene: 4. The CDR3 contains 15 residues. Germline-derived CDR1 and CDR2 are MNHNS and SASEGT. CDR3 bases: TGTGCCAGCAGTAGGACAGGGTTCAGCAATCAGCCCCAGCATTTT. Translating it yields CASSRTGFSNQPQHF.

This clonotype came up many times. The V and J genes are TRBV11-2 and TRBJ2-3; 9 nucleotides align to TRBD1. This CDR3 contains 15 residues. V dropped 5 bases and J dropped 1; count of bases not matched to a gene: 4. Germline values: CDR1 SGHAT, CDR2 FQNNGV. The CDR3 DNA is TGTGCCAGCAGCCCTACAGGGGGCCGCACAGATACGCAGTATTTT. It translates to CASSPTGGRTDTQYF. Complete variable domain (other parts from reference TRBV11-2 and TRBJ2-3): EAGVAQSPRYKIIEKRQSVAFWCNPISGHATLYWYQQILGQGPKLLIQFQNNGVVDDSQLPKDRFSAERLKGVDSTLKIQPAKLEDSAVYLCASSPTGGRTDTQYFGPGTRLTVL.

The V and J genes are TRBV20-1 and TRBJ2-4; D unclear. The ends were cut back, 8 bases at V and 8 bases at J, with 13 bases in the middle. The CDR3 runs to 11 residues. Germline values: CDR1 DFQATT, CDR2 SNEGSKA (reference sequence). This CDR3 is CSPSTPDIQYF. The CDR3 nucleotides are TGCAGTCCATCCACCCCGGACATTCAGTACTTC.

The rearrangement links TRBV6-1 to TRBJ1-2, with 8 positions matching TRBD1. The trim removed 6 bases at V and 4 bases at J, leaving 4 bases unmatched. This CDR3 spans 13 amino acids. Germline lookup yields CDR1 MNHNS and CDR2 SASEGT. The CDR3 nucleotides read TGTGCCAGCAGCGGACAGGGAAGCTATGGCTACACCTTC. Translation gives CASSGQGSYGYTF.

This clonotype came up a few times. The chain combines TRBV19 with TRBJ2-5; D remains ambiguous. Germline-derived CDR1 and CDR2 are LNHDA and SQIVND (reference sequence). V was cut by 2 bases and J by 4 bases, with 8 bases left in between. The CDR3 has 13 amino acids. This chain's CDR3 is CASSIWSGETQYF. The CDR3, as DNA: TGTGCCAGTAGTATATGGAGTGGAGAGACCCAGTACTTC.

This clonotype occurred a few times. The chain has TRBV4-1 and TRBJ2-7; 8 bases fit TRBD2. Trimming cost V 4 bases and J 0 bases; bases outside gene matches: 5. Germline CDR1 is MGHRA and CDR2 is YSYEKL. The CDR3 loop spans 15 amino acids. DNA of the CDR3: TGCGCCAGCAGCCCAGCGGGGGTAAGCTCCTACGAGCAGTACTTC. Translating gives CASSPAGVSSYEQYF.

V is TRBV29-1 and J is TRBJ1-1; D remains ambiguous. Germline V lookup: CDR1 SQVTM, CDR2 ANQGSEA. Trimming pared 2 bases from V and 1 base from J, leaving 11 bases between. This CDR3 has 14 amino acids. CDR3 nucleotide sequence: TGCAGCGTTGAAAGGGAGGGTAGGAACACTGAAGCTTTCTTT. Amino acids: CSVEREGRNTEAFF.

The genes are TRBV20-1 and TRBJ2-4; TRBD1 agrees at 8 bases. Germline lookup yields CDR1 DFQATT and CDR2 SNEGSKA (reference sequence). Losses at the gene ends were 6 bases for V and 3 bases for J; bases not matched to a gene: 7. The CDR3 length is 14 residues. The CDR3: CSARTGSDKNIQYF. CDR3 DNA: TGCAGTGCACGGACAGGGAGCGACAAAAACATTCAGTACTTC.

The V and J genes are TRBV2 and TRBJ2-7, with 10 nucleotides matching TRBD2. J gave up 0 bases and V 3 bases, and 2 bases lay outside the gene matches. This CDR3 spans 15 amino acids. The V gene's germline CDR1 is SNHLY and CDR2 FYNNEI. DNA of the CDR3: TGTGCCAGCAGTGATAGGACTAGCGGCTCCTACGAGCAGTACTTC. Its protein product is CASSDRTSGSYEQYF.

This clonotype was seen repeatedly, ten times or more. The chain couples TRBV5-1 to TRBJ2-1, with 9 bases identical to TRBD1. CDR3 length: 17 amino acids. V lost 0 bases and J lost 7; bases outside the gene matches: 11. Germline V gene sequence: CDR1 SGHRS, CDR2 YFSETQ. The CDR3, as DNA: TGCGCCAGCAGCTTGGGGATCCACAGGGGGCGCAGAAATGAGCAGTTCTTC. As protein: CASSLGIHRGRRNEQFF.

Only a few counts were recorded for this clonotype. The J gene is TRBJ2-3, the V gene TRBV9; 7 positions match TRBD2. This CDR3 has 16 amino acids. Per germline, CDR1 SGDLS and CDR2 YYNGEE. The junction had 8 bases not matched to a gene; V was cut back by 4 bases and J by 0 bases. Here the CDR3 reads CASSPPSGTSTDTQYF. CDR3 DNA: TGTGCCAGCAGCCCTCCTAGCGGTACTAGCACAGATACGCAGTATTTT.

The J gene is TRBJ2-1, the V gene TRBV25-1; D unclear. The germline V gene has CDR1 MGHDK and CDR2 SYGVNS. V lost 0 bases, J lost 6 bases, and 6 bases lay in between. CDR3 length: 13 amino acids. Here the CDR3 reads CASSEYGRNEQFF. The CDR3 DNA reads TGTGCCAGCAGTGAATATGGCCGCAATGAGCAGTTCTTC.

This chain joins TRBV3-1 and TRBJ2-7; a possible D gene is TRBD1 (5 bases). V was shortened by 4 bases and J by 4 bases, with 14 bases between the two germline ends. Germline V lookup: CDR1 LGHDT, CDR2 YNNKEL (reference sequence). The CDR3 loop spans 14 amino acids. The CDR3 sequence is CASSPTGDSYEQYF. The CDR3 bases are TGTGCCAGCAGCCCCACAGGTGATTCGTACGAGCAGTACTTC.

This clonotype was observed a few times. V and J are TRBV28 and TRBJ2-5; TRBD2 is a possible D gene (7 bases). V was cut by 3 bases and J by 7 bases, with 18 bases left in between. The V gene's germline CDR1 is MDHEN and CDR2 SYDVKM. The CDR3 loop spans 15 amino acids. The CDR3 spells CASSLGGIVRGTQYF. CDR3 sequence (DNA): TGTGCCAGCAGTTTGGGAGGGATAGTCAGGGGGACCCAGTACTTC.

The sample holds one count of this clonotype. Just one base apart from a much larger clone, this may be a read error. The chain joins TRBV5-1 to TRBJ1-4; D gene uncertain. V lost 1 base, J lost 8 bases, and 18 bases lay in between. Germline V gene data show CDR1 as SGHRS and CDR2 as YFSETQ. The CDR3 sequence is 16 residues long. CDR3 bases: TGCGCCAGCAGCTTGTTTCGCCCTGGGATGAACGAAAAACTGTTTTTT. Its translation is CASSLFRPGMNEKLFF.

The chain joins TRBV4-3 to TRBJ2-6; weak D call: TRBD2 (5 bases). Germline CDR1 reads LGHNA; CDR2 reads YSLEER. The CDR3 loop spans 17 amino acids. The V and J ends lost 3 bases and 2 bases respectively, with 14 bases between them. CDR3 nucleotide sequence: TGCGCCAGCAGCCAGGAGGCCTATTCCCCTGGGGCCAACGTCCTGACTTTC. This translates into CASSQEAYSPGANVLTF.